This TCR beta chain was identified during a study of PD-1 blockade in classical Hodgkin lymphoma. Across the whole study: It was nivolumab at 3 mg/kg, given intravenously every 2 weeks, that patients received. General observations from the study: Baseline TCR diversity was reportedly lower in newly diagnosed patients than in healthy donors. It was reported as lower still in relapsed/refractory patients. The diversity seen at baseline in complete responders resembled that of newly diagnosed patients.

Worth noting for this clone: Its target is unknown.

All patients relapsed after autologous stem cell transplantation, and brentuximab vedotin exposure varied. Best responses fell into complete response, partial response or progressive disease. The V gene end was trimmed by 0 bases and the J gene end by 8 bases; junction bases not matched to a gene: 4. This CDR3 has 15 residues. The germline V gene encodes CDR1 SGHTA and CDR2 FQGNSA. Sequenced by immunoSEQ multiplex PCR; TCRdb stores in-frame clones only, minus some. The sample comprises about 29,000 clones, 70% to 85% of which are singletons, and 3.5% to 4% rests with the top ten. This clonotype was sampled from a human donor with classical Hodgkin lymphoma. The specimen was peripheral blood mononuclear cells (PBMCs), collected before the second cycle of nivolumab. This sequence joins TRBV7-2 and TRBJ2-1; TRBD1 agrees at 10 bases. The CDR3 bases are TGTGCCAGCAGCTTAGCACCGGGACAGGGGTATGAGCAGTTCTTC. Translated: CASSLAPGQGYEQFF.